This is a list of T cell receptor beta chains from one sample in a study of T cells expressing NK-cell markers. From its re-call of the 5' RACE reads, TCRdb lists each CDR3 protein once, without DNA. Recorded for this sample: roughly 120,000 distinct CDR3 sequences. Input material: blood T cells: a sorted CD56 or NKG2C T cell subset, CD4+ or CD8+ T cells, or bulk PBMC T cells (not recorded which). Receptor source: a woman between 18 and 75 years old in good health. Each CDR3 is given with its conserved first and last residue.

j_gene	v_gene	CDR3aa
TRBJ2-1	TRBV4-1	CASSQVGLAVNDEQFF
TRBJ1-3	TRBV29-1	CSVEDQGGTGNTIYF
TRBJ2-2	TRBV7-9	CASSPPGRITGELFF
TRBJ2-3	TRBV10-3	CAISGGQGFKTDTQYF
TRBJ1-4	TRBV25-1	CASSEGQGGEKLFF
TRBJ2-7	TRBV7-2	CASSLAGTSGYEQYF
TRBJ2-1	TRBV12-3/TRBV12-4	CASSLWGGGNNEQFF
TRBJ2-1	TRBV27	CASSFGTGHNEQFF
TRBJ2-7	TRBV20-1	CSARSLAGYEQYF
TRBJ2-1	TRBV29-1	CSVVRVSYNEQFF